This TCR beta chain emerged from a study of T cell repertoires in cytomegalovirus infection. Study-wide results and caveats: Cumulative frequency of public TCR beta families picked out carriers of CMV plus the relevant HLA. In two of eight donors, the top clonotype was HLA-C-restricted CMV-specific.

TCRdb redid the calling of the reads with MiXCR, one entry per CDR3 protein. The table includes 550,000 to 850,000 distinct CDR3 sequences, roughly 36% detected once. The CDR3 runs 14 residues. The germline V and J ends were trimmed by 10 bases and 6 bases, with 22 bases remaining between them. Germline V gene lookup returns CDR1 ENHRY and CDR2 SYGVKD. This clonotype was observed a few times. Its antigen is undetermined. The chain couples TRBV10-3 to TRBJ2-7; tentatively, D is TRBD1 (6 bases). The sample in question was cultured PBMCs, obtained from culture after CMV antigen stimulation. The TCR originated in a human donor in good health (CMV status not recorded). Some clones in this sample may be carry-over from other donors' samples. The CDR3 DNA reads as TGTGCCAGCTCGGGACAAGTGGCCGGAGGCGAGCAGTACTTC. Translation gives CASSGQVAGGEQYF.